This T cell receptor (beta chain) was recorded in a study of Ad26.COV2.S vaccination and SARS-CoV-2 variants. Clones were sequenced by immunoSEQ multiplex PCR, and TCRdb holds only the in-frame ones, with some missing. The sample records roughly 700,000 clones, more than 70% being singletons. Noted treatment: over 15 received Ad26.COV2.S at low or high dose, single or two shots; a few received placebo; per-sample allocation not given. At day 63 after the first vaccine or placebo injection, samples were drawn. V dropped 0 bases and J dropped 5 bases, with 11 bases sitting between them. The CDR3 is 15 amino acids. The germline V gene encodes CDR1 SGHAT and CDR2 FQNNGV.

This TCR was recovered from a person aged 18 to 65 who received the Ad26.COV2.S COVID-19 vaccine or a placebo. Sequencing used peripheral blood, obtained in a trial of Ad26.COV2.S vaccine versus placebo. The chain has TRBV11-2 and TRBJ1-3, with a tentative D call TRBD1 (6 bases). Written as DNA, the CDR3 is TGTGCCAGCAGCTTAGACGGGACAAGGAGAAACACCATATATTTT. This gives the protein CASSLDGTRRNTIYF.